Given below is one T cell receptor beta chain in context. The germline V gene has CDR1 MNHEY and CDR2 SMNVEV (reference sequence). The CDR3 runs 14 residues. J was trimmed by 0 bases and V by 8 bases; bases with no gene match: 2. Per the original data handling: For nucleated cells, counts were estimated from reference gene primer amplification. The assay was immunoSEQ multiplex PCR, and TCRdb's table has in-frame clones only and misses some. V, J and clone size were drawn from that table, and D and trimming were deduced from the DNA. Among 55,000 to 70,000 clones listed, around nine tenths were seen once. This record comes from a study of blood T cell repertoires in COVID-19. Background on the study: Researchers got acute and convalescent COVID-19 samples from the United States, Italy and Spain. PBMCs, B-cell-depleted T cells, or T cells were the source of the cDNA or gDNA that made up the material.

Sequencing input: peripheral blood. The sequence was obtained from a woman between 45 and 65 years old with active or convalescent COVID-19. The chain links TRBV27 to TRBJ2-3; TRBD1 matches at 10 bases. The CDR3 DNA reads TGTGCCAGCGGGACAGGGGCTAGCACAGATACGCAGTATTTT. This sequence encodes CASGTGASTDTQYF.